This TCR beta chain was sequenced during a study of T cell responses to AZD1222 COVID-19 vaccine. Study-wide findings and caveats: In the spike-specific TCR repertoire, nearly half reportedly target unmutated variant regions.

Germline V gene sequence: CDR1 SQVTM, CDR2 ANQGSEA. Trimming left V 6 bases short and J 10 bases short, with 15 bases between. The CDR3 covers 11 residues. A word on this clone: The antigen is unknown.

Here immunoSEQ multiplex PCR was the method, and the copy in TCRdb shows in-frame clones only, minus some. The sample has about 93,000 clones, 85% to 90% seen once; the top ten hold under 3%. This clonotype originated in an adult who received the AZD1222 COVID-19 vaccine. The rearrangement uses TRBV29-1 and TRBJ1-2; maybe TRBD1 (6 bases). The material sequenced was peripheral blood, taken 28 days after the second AZD1222 dose. The CDR3 loop reads CSVFAGGVYTF. CDR3 DNA: TGCAGCGTGTTTGCCGGGGGCGTCTACACCTTC.